The 17 T cell receptor beta chains below all came from one sample that was sequenced in a study of T cell repertoires in cytomegalovirus infection (dated by TCRdb to about 2019). This sample was sequenced with an Illumina HiSeq 1500. Using fastp at Q25 and MiXCR, TCRdb reprocessed the public reads and kept productive beta chains. Rows with a matching CDR3 protein are joined into one entry that keeps the most common DNA and genes. Present in this sample are a few hundred thousand distinct CDR3 sequences, 12% to 15% of which were seen just once. 8.5% to 10% of the sample lies in the top ten. The specimen was PBMCs. These receptors were taken from a human donor in good health (CMV status not recorded). Some clones in this sample may be carry-over from other donors' samples.

This clonotype was recorded a few times. The J gene is TRBJ1-3, the V gene TRBV7-3, with unresolved D. Per germline, CDR1 SGHTA and CDR2 FQGTGA. The CDR3 consists of 13 residues. The V and J ends lost 1 base and 4 bases respectively, with 5 bases between them. The chain's CDR3 is CASSLIPGNTIYF. CDR3 DNA: TGTGCCAGCAGCTTAATTCCGGGAAACACCATATATTTT. Combining the CDR3 with reference TRBV7-3 and TRBJ1-3 gives the whole variable domain GAGVSQTPSNKVTEKGKYVELRCDPISGHTALYWYRQSLGQGPEFLIYFQGTGAADDSGLPNDRFFAVRPEGSVSTLKIQRTERGDSAVYLCASSLIPGNTIYFGEGSWLTVV.

About this clonotype: It may be a read error: a sequence one base away is much more abundant. V gene TRBV6-2 or TRBV6-3 combines with J gene TRBJ1-1; a possible D gene is TRBD1 (6 bases). The ends were cut back, 6 bases at V and 1 base at J, with 9 bases in the middle. The CDR3 consists of 13 residues. CDR1 is MNHEY, CDR2 SVGEGT, per germline. The CDR3 nucleotides read TGTGCCAGCAGCGCGACAGGGAACACTGAAGCTTTCTTT. It yields the protein CASSATGNTEAFF.

This rearrangement joins TRBV28 to TRBJ2-7, with no clear D. Germline V gene data show CDR1 as MDHEN and CDR2 as SYDVKM. Trimming shortened V by 5 bases and J by 3 bases, and 11 bases separated the two germline ends. The CDR3 is 13 residues long. The CDR3 sequence: CASSSQVRYEQYF. The CDR3, as DNA: TGTGCCAGCAGTAGTCAGGTTCGCTACGAGCAGTACTTC. The full variable domain, rest sourced from reference TRBV28 and TRBJ2-7, is DVKVTQSSRYLVKRTGEKVFLECVQDMDHENMFWYRQDPGLGLRLIYFSYDVKMKEKGDIPEGYSVSREKKERFSLILESASTNQTSMYLCASSSQVRYEQYFGPGTRLTVT.

At least ten counts were recorded for this clonotype. The chain employs TRBV7-9 and TRBJ2-7; tentatively, D is TRBD1 (6 bases). Per the germline V gene, CDR1 is SEHNR and CDR2 is FQNEAQ (reference sequence). Trimming shortened V by 1 base and J by 1 base, and 23 bases separated the two germline ends. The CDR3 has 19 amino acids. The CDR3 nucleotides are TGTGCCAGCAGCTTAGTTGATCTAGTTGGTAACAGGGAGTCCTACGAGCAGTACTTC. It is translated as CASSLVDLVGNRESYEQYF.

A remark on this clonotype: A much larger clone lies a single base off, so this may be a read error. The chain recombines TRBV7-6 with TRBJ2-1; 7 nucleotides match TRBD1. V lost 4 bases, J lost 7 bases, and 7 bases stayed unmatched. This CDR3 spans 14 amino acids. Germline V CDR1 and CDR2: SGHVS, FNYEAQ. CDR3 in amino acids: CASSWAGTANEQFF. The CDR3 nucleotides are TGTGCCAGCAGCTGGGCAGGGACAGCAAATGAGCAGTTCTTC.

This clonotype was picked up one time. This rearrangement joins TRBV11-3 to TRBJ2-7; possibly TRBD1 or TRBD2 for D (5 bases each). The length of the CDR3 is 14 residues. CDR1 SGHNT and CDR2 YENEEA come from the germline V gene. V lost 1 base and J lost 3, with 10 bases in between. The CDR3 sequence: CASSLGGADYEQYF. The DNA of the CDR3 is TGTGCCAGCAGCTTAGGAGGGGCCGACTACGAGCAGTACTTC.

This clonotype was recorded many times. The chain has TRBV7-2 and TRBJ1-6; a possible D gene is TRBD1 (6 bases). This CDR3 has 14 amino acids. Trimming cost V 11 bases and J 10 bases, with 21 bases left between them. CDR1 is SGHTA, CDR2 FQGNSA, per germline. The CDR3, as DNA: TGTGCCTCCAGAGGGGACACGGATGGGTCACCCCTCCACTTT. This sequence encodes CASRGDTDGSPLHF.

This clonotype occurred many times. The chain couples TRBV25-1 to TRBJ2-7; 10 nucleotides line up with TRBD2. There are 15 residues in the CDR3. The V and J ends lost 1 base and 6 bases, in that order; junction bases with no gene match: 6. Germline CDR1 reads MGHDK; CDR2 reads SYGVNS. The CDR3 sequence is CASSESPSSGSEQYF. CDR3 coding DNA: TGTGCCAGCAGTGAATCCCCCTCTAGCGGGAGCGAGCAGTACTTC.

This clonotype was detected a few times. The chain joins TRBV2 to TRBJ2-1; a weak D match, TRBD2 (6 bases). The CDR3 contains 15 residues. Germline V gene lookup returns CDR1 SNHLY and CDR2 FYNNEI. V was clipped by 5 bases and J by 0 bases, with 11 bases between them. CDR3: CASSRDLSSYNEQFF. In DNA, the CDR3 is TGTGCCAGCAGTAGGGACTTGAGCTCCTACAATGAGCAGTTCTTC.

The table lists this clonotype with many counts. The V gene is TRBV7-2, the J gene TRBJ2-1; 10 nucleotides align to TRBD2. This CDR3 is built from 16 residues. The germline gives CDR1 SGHTA, CDR2 FQGNSA. The trim removed 3 bases at V and 6 bases at J, leaving 8 bases unmatched. CDR3 DNA: TGTGCCAGCAGCTTTCCGAGCGGGAGGGGAGGCAATGAGCAGTTCTTC. Translated: CASSFPSGRGGNEQFF.

This clonotype was seen a few times. This chain joins TRBV20-1 and TRBJ2-7, with 8 bases that match TRBD1. The CDR3 is 13 amino acids. With V trimmed by 6 bases and J by 2 bases, 6 bases remained unmatched. From germline, CDR1 is DFQATT and CDR2 SNEGSKA (reference sequence). CDR3 protein: CSADRGPPYEQYF. CDR3 coding DNA: TGCAGTGCCGACAGGGGCCCTCCCTACGAGCAGTACTTC.

This clonotype was counted between two and nine times. The chain carries TRBV6-2 or TRBV6-3 and TRBJ1-2; no firm D call. The CDR3 extends over 13 amino acids. CDR1 is MNHEY, CDR2 SVGEGT, per germline. V gave up 4 bases and J gave up 6 bases, with 12 bases separating them. DNA of the CDR3: TGTGCCAGCAGTTGGGGATATGGGGATGGCTACACCTTC. Translated: CASSWGYGDGYTF.

This clonotype was counted at least ten times. The V gene is TRBV11-2, the J gene TRBJ2-7; 7 nucleotides align to TRBD1. CDR1 and CDR2 from the germline V gene are SGHAT and FQNNGV. The J segment lost 1 base and the V segment lost 4 bases, leaving 16 bases of the junction unmatched. The CDR3 sequence is 18 residues long. Written as DNA, the CDR3 is TGTGCCAGCAGCTCCATGAGCCATCCGGGACAGCGATCCTACGAGCAGTACTTC. Encoded protein: CASSSMSHPGQRSYEQYF.

This clonotype appeared many times. CDR3 sequence reads: CASSLGGAPGDRRYEQYF. CDR3 DNA sequence: TGTGCCAGCAGCTTAGGCGGGGCCCCCGGGGACAGGCGGTACGAGCAGTACTTC. The rearrangement links TRBV7-2 to TRBJ2-7; 8 nucleotides agree with TRBD1. CDR1 and CDR2 from the germline V gene are SGHTA and FQGNSA. This CDR3 contains 18 residues. V lost 1 base, J lost 4 bases, and 15 bases stayed unmatched.

The CDR3 here is CASSSTGRKNIQYF. CDR3 DNA sequence: TGTGCCAGCAGCTCTACCGGGAGAAAGAACATTCAGTACTTC. The genes are TRBV7-2 and TRBJ2-4; tentative D call: TRBD2 (6 bases). Germline CDR1 SGHTA, CDR2 FQGNSA. The CDR3 totals 14 residues. V lost 4 bases and J lost 7, with 14 bases in between.

This clonotype showed up many times. This chain uses TRBV12-3 or TRBV12-4 with TRBJ2-5; 8 bases fit TRBD2. The CDR3 spans 16 residues. Trimming cost V 8 bases and J 2 bases; bases outside gene matches: 13. CDR3 bases: TGTGCCAGCGCCATAACTAGCGGCGAAGATCAAGAGACCCAGTACTTC. Encoded protein: CASAITSGEDQETQYF.

The CDR3 DNA follows: TGCAGTGCTAGAGATCCCAGACTAGCGGGCGAGCAGTACTTC. It yields the protein CSARDPRLAGEQYF. The chain couples TRBV20-1 to TRBJ2-7, with 10 bases fitting TRBD2. This CDR3 spans 14 amino acids. J gave up 6 bases and V 0 bases, and 5 bases lay outside the gene matches. The germline V gene has CDR1 DFQATT and CDR2 SNEGSKA (reference sequence).